The 10 T cell receptor beta chains below were found in one sample sequenced in a study of response to subunit inactivated influenza vaccine. TCRdb processed the RT-PCR reads anew with MiXCR; each CDR3 protein has one entry. In the table there are hundreds of thousands of distinct CDR3 sequences, roughly 20% of which are singletons. Sequenced material: PBMCs from blood, taken 5 days after vaccination. Receptors originate from a man aged 50 or older who received an inactivated influenza vaccine.

This chain uses TRBV3-1 with TRBJ2-3, with 8 bases that match TRBD1. Looked up from germline, CDR1 is LGHDT and CDR2 is YNNKEL (reference sequence). There are 16 residues in the CDR3. V was pared by 5 bases and J by 1 base, with 8 bases of the junction left unmatched. The CDR3 region is CASSTRTGLGTDTQYF. As DNA, the CDR3 is TGTGCCAGCAGCACCCGGACAGGGTTAGGCACAGATACGCAGTATTTT.

This clonotype was picked up a small number of times. The chain uses TRBV5-1 and TRBJ2-7; D remains ambiguous. The CDR3 runs to 13 residues. Trimming pared 4 bases from V and 1 base from J, leaving 9 bases between. Germline assignment: CDR1 SGHRS and CDR2 YFSETQ. This CDR3 reads CASSDRQSYEQYF. DNA of the CDR3: TGCGCCAGCAGCGACCGACAATCCTACGAGCAGTACTTC.

The V and J genes are TRBV5-5 and TRBJ1-2; D may be TRBD1 (5 bases). CDR3 length equals 15 residues. Germline V lookup: CDR1 SGHKS, CDR2 YYEKEE (reference sequence). Trimming pared 1 base from V and 1 base from J, leaving 11 bases between. The CDR3 region has the DNA TGTGCCAGCAGCTTGAATGCGGGGCTTAACTATGGCTACACCTTC. This translates into CASSLNAGLNYGYTF.

Note on this clonotype: This may come from a read error, since a much larger clone is one base off. The chain joins TRBV4-3 to TRBJ2-7; D may be TRBD2 (6 bases). CDR3 length equals 15 residues. Germline V CDR1 and CDR2: LGHNA, YSLEER. V lost 5 bases and J 3 bases, leaving 17 bases between the germline ends. In nucleotides, the CDR3 is TGCGCCAGCAGCTCAGGAAAAGGAGGGTACTACGAGCAGTACTTC. Protein: CASSSGKGGYYEQYF.

The chain couples TRBV30 to TRBJ1-6; D gene ambiguous. CDR3 length: 15 residues. In germline, CDR1 is GTSNPN, CDR2 SVGIG (reference sequence). Trimming took 2 bases from V and 5 from J, leaving 13 bases between them. As DNA, the CDR3 is TGTGCCTGGAGTCCTCTCCGGACGGATAATTCACCCCTCCACTTT. This sequence encodes CAWSPLRTDNSPLHF.

In this sample, this clonotype turned up a few times. This chain joins TRBV7-8 and TRBJ1-4; D is ambiguous. Germline assignment: CDR1 SGHVS and CDR2 FQNEAQ. V was cut by 0 bases and J by 0 bases, with 8 bases left in between. The CDR3 is 16 amino acids. CDR3 coding DNA: TGTGCCAGCAGCTTAGCGTCAGGAGCAACTAATGAAAAACTGTTTTTT. Translated: CASSLASGATNEKLFF.

This clonotype has only a few counts. The rearrangement links TRBV20-1 to TRBJ2-2; D is uncertain. The V end lost 0 bases, the J end lost 1 base, and 9 bases lay between the germline ends. In germline, CDR1 is DFQATT, CDR2 SNEGSKA (reference sequence). CDR3 length equals 15 residues. The CDR3 loop is CSARDRRLNTGELFF. DNA of the CDR3: TGCAGTGCTAGAGATCGCCGGTTGAACACCGGGGAGCTGTTTTTT.

This clonotype was counted only a few times. The rearrangement joins TRBV12-3 or TRBV12-4 to TRBJ2-2; a weak D match, TRBD2 (5 bases). The CDR3 runs 13 residues. Deletions cut 3 bases from V and 5 bases from J, with 7 bases between. The CDR3 reads CASSLTMTGELFF. The DNA of the CDR3 is TGTGCCAGCAGTTTGACTATGACCGGGGAGCTGTTTTTT.

This clonotype has only a few counts. The chain employs TRBV12-3 or TRBV12-4 and TRBJ1-2; TRBD1 matches at 9 bases. With V trimmed by 6 bases and J by 5 bases, 10 bases remained unmatched. CDR3 size: 15 residues. The CDR3: CASSPLSGTGYGYTF. The CDR3 region has the DNA TGTGCCAGCAGCCCCCTATCCGGGACAGGGTATGGCTACACCTTC.

This clonotype was detected a few times. The chain links TRBV15 to TRBJ2-3, with 7 bases fitting TRBD2. V lost 7 bases to trimming and J lost 4 bases; unmatched junction nucleotides: 8. The CDR3 totals 14 residues. CDR1 and CDR2 from the germline V gene are LNHNV and YYDKDF (reference sequence). CDR3 sequence (DNA): TGTGCCACCATGAGCGGGATGGGCGCAGATACGCAGTATTTT. Encoded protein: CATMSGMGADTQYF.